Sequencing of this T cell receptor beta chain was carried out in a study of cytomegalovirus exposure and HLA in healthy donors. Study-wide findings and caveats: CMV antigen specificity of a few CMV-associated chains was confirmed in vitro. First-cohort TCR clusters tended to co-occur in the 95 to 150 validation repertoires, a later analysis found. Most TCR sequences were rare, but some public TCRs occurred in many donors.

Germline V gene sequence: CDR1 MGHRA, CDR2 YSYEKL. With V trimmed by 2 bases and J by 4 bases, 13 bases remained unmatched. The CDR3 loop spans 17 amino acids. The method was immunoSEQ multiplex PCR; TCRdb's version includes in-frame clones alone and lacks a portion of them. The sample has about 160,000 clones; around 96% are singletons. Of note for this clone: What it binds is unknown.

The specimen was PBMCs. The clonotype was recovered from a woman aged 18 to 35 in good health and CMV-seronegative. This rearrangement joins TRBV4-1 to TRBJ1-2, with 7 nucleotides matching TRBD1. The CDR3 nucleotides read TGCGCCAGCAGCCAACCTAGTGGGGACAGAATAATCTATGGCTACACCTTC. It translates to CASSQPSGDRIIYGYTF.